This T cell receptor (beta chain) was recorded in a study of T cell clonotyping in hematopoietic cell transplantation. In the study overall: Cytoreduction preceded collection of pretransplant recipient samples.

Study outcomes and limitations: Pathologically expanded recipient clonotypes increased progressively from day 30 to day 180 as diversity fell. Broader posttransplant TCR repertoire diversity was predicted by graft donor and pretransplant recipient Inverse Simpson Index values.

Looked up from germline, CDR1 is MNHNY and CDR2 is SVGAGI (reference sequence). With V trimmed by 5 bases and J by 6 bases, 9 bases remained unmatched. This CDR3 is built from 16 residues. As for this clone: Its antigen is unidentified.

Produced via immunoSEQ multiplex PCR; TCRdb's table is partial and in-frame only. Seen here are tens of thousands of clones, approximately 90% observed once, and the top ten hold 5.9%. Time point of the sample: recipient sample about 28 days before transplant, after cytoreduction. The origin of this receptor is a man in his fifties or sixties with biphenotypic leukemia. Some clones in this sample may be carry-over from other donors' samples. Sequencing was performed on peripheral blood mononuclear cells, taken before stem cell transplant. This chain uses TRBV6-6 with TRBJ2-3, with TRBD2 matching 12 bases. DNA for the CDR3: TGTGCCAGCAGTCATTCCCGGACTAGCGGGATTGATACGCAGTATTTT. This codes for CASSHSRTSGIDTQYF.